The present TCR beta chain was sequenced within a study of prognosis after radiotherapy for stage I lung cancer. Study overall: In 14 to 15 patients the disease was a newly diagnosed primary stage I lung tumor, whereas 5 or 6 had oligometastatic NSCLC following surgical resection of the primary tumor.

Amplicons of TCR beta CDR3 were generated from genomic DNA by two-round multiplex PCR. Primers (each specific to one TRBV or TRBJ gene) were used in first-round PCR. With universal primers, the second PCR round was performed. TCRdb analysed the multiplex PCR reads with MiXCR anew, one entry per CDR3 protein. The sample records about 35,000 distinct CDR3 sequences, 32% being singletons. CDR3 size: 17 residues. The V gene's germline CDR1 is LGHDT and CDR2 YNNKEL (reference sequence). With V trimmed by 1 base and J by 5 bases, 11 bases remained unmatched. This clonotype was recorded at least ten times. The chain links TRBV3-1 to TRBJ1-1; 9 bases map to TRBD1. This sequence was found in a donor aged 50 or older with non-small cell lung cancer. The sequences come from PBMCs, collected before or after stereotactic body radiation therapy (not recorded which). The chain's CDR3 is CASSQVGQGPGRTEAFF. The CDR3 coding sequence is TGTGCCAGCAGCCAAGTGGGACAGGGACCGGGTAGGACTGAAGCTTTCTTT.